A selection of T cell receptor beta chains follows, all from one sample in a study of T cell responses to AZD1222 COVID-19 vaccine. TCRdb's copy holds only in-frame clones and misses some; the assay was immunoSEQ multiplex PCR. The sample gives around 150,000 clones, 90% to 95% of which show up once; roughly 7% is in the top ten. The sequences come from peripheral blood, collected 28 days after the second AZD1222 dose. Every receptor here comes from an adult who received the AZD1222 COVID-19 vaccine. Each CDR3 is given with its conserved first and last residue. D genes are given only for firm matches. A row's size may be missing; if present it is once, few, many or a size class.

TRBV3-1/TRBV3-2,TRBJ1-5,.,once,TGTGCCAGCAGCCAAGTCAGAGGGCCTAATCAGCCCCAGCATTTT,CASSQVRGPNQPQHF
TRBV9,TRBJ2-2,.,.,TGTGCCAGCAGCCCCCCCCAGAACACCGGGGAGCTGTTTTTT,CASSPPQNTGELFF
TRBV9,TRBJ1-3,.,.,TGTGCCAGCAGCTTCCAGGGGAGTGGTGGAAACACCATATATTTT,CASSFQGSGGNTIYF
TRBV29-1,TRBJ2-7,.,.,TGCAGCGTTGGGGCTAGGGGGTACGAGCAGTACTTC,CSVGARGYEQYF
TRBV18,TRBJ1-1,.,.,TGTGCCAGCTCACGAAAGGGGGGGTTATCCGTCGACACTGAAGCTTTCTTT,CASSRKGGLSVDTEAFF
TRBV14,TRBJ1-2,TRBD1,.,TGTGCCAGCAGCCCACAGGGGGCCGGTGGCTACACCTTC,CASSPQGAGGYTF
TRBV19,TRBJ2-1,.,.,TGTGCCAGTACCCCGGGACTGAGCTCCTACAATGAGCAGTTCTTC,CASTPGLSSYNEQFF
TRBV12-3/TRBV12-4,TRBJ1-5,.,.,TGTGCCAGCAGTAACGGGTGGAATCAGCCCCAGCATTTT,CASSNGWNQPQHF
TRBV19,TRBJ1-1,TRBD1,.,TGTGCCACCCGACAGGGGGCGCAAAAATCCACTGAAGCTTTCTTT,CATRQGAQKSTEAFF
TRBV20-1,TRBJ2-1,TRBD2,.,TGCAGTGCTAGTAGTAGCGGGAAACGTAGTGAGCAGTTCTTC,CSASSSGKRSEQFF